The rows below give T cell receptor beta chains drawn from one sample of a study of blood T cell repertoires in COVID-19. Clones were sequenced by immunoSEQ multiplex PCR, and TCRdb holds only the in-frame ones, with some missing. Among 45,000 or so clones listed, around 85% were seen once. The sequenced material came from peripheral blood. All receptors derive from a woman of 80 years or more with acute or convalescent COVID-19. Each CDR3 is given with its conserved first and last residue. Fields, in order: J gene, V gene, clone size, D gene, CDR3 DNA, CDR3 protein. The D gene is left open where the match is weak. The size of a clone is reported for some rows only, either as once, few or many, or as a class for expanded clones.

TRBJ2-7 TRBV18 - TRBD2 TGTGCCAGCTCCCGAGAACTAGCGGGATCCCCCTACGAGCAGTACTTC CASSRELAGSPYEQYF
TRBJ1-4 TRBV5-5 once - TGTGCCAGCAGCTCGTATAATGAAAAACTGTTTTTT CASSSYNEKLFF
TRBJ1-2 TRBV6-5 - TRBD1 TGTGCCAGCAGCGGGACAGTGCCAGCCTATGGCTACACCTTC CASSGTVPAYGYTF
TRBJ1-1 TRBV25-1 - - TGTGCCAGCAGTGCCTTAGGCGGGCAGAACACTGAAGCTTTCTTT CASSALGGQNTEAFF
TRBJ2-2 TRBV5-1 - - TGCGCCAGCAGCCAGACTACCACCGGGGAGCTGTTTTTT CASSQTTTGELFF
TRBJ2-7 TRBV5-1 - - TGCGCCAGCAGCCTACAGGGACCCTCCTACGAGCAGTACTTC CASSLQGPSYEQYF
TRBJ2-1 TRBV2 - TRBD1 TGTGCCAGCAGTGGGGGACAGGGGGTCTTCAATGAGCAGTTCTTC CASSGGQGVFNEQFF
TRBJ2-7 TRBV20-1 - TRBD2 TGCAGTGCTGGCGGGGGATGGGAGCAGTACTTC CSAGGGWEQYF
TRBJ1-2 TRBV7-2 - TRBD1 TGTGCCAGCAGCTTAGACGGACAGGGAGAGAACACCTTC CASSLDGQGENTF
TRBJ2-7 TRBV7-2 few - TGTGCCAGCAGGAAGGGGTCTGAAACCTACGAGCAGTACTTC CASRKGSETYEQYF
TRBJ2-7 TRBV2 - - TGTCCCAGCAGTGGGGGGGAAGGGGGGGGCTCCTACGAGCAGTACTTC CPSSGGEGGGSYEQYF
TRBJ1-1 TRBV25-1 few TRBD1 TGTGCCAGCAGCGGACAGGGTTGGAACACTGAAGCTTTCTTT CASSGQGWNTEAFF
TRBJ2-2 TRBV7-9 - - TGTGCCAGCACCGCTACGGGGTTCGGGGAGCTGTTTTTT CASTATGFGELFF
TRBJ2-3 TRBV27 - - TGTGCCAGCAGTTGGGGGGACAGCACAGATACGCAGTATTTT CASSWGDSTDTQYF
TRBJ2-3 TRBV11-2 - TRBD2 TGTGCCAGCAGCCTAAGCGGGAGGATACGCACAGATACGCAGTATTTT CASSLSGRIRTDTQYF
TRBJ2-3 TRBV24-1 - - TGTGCCACCAGTGTAGACAGCTACACAGATACGCAGTATTTT CATSVDSYTDTQYF
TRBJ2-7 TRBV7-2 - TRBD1 TGTGCCAGCAGCTTAATGGGACAGGGGGAGGACGAGCAGTACTTC CASSLMGQGEDEQYF
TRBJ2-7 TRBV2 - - TGTGCCAGCAGGCTCCGGGACTCGGCGTTTTACGAGCAGTACTTC CASRLRDSAFYEQYF
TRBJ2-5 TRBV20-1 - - TGCAGTGCTGAAAGAGGCGAGACCCAGTACTTC CSAERGETQYF
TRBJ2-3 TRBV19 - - TGTGCCAGTGCCCCGCGGGGAAACACAGATACGCAGTATTTT CASAPRGNTDTQYF
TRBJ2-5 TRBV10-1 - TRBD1 TGCGCCACCGCCGGGACAGTAAAAGAGACCCAGTACTTC CATAGTVKETQYF
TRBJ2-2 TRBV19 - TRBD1 TGTGCCAGTAGTCCCCGGGACAGCGGCACCGGGGAGCTGTTTTTT CASSPRDSGTGELFF
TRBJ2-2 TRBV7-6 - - TGTGCCAGCAGCTCCCCACCCACAGGGACCACCGGGGAGCTGTTTTTT CASSSPPTGTTGELFF
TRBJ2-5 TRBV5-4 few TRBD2 TGTGCCAGCAGCTTTGTAGCGGGAGGAGCAGAGACCCAGTACTTC CASSFVAGGAETQYF
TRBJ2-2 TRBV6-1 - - TGTGCCAGCAGTGAAGGACAGGCCACCGGGGAGCTGTTTTTT CASSEGQATGELFF
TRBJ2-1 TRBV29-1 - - TGCAGCGTTGAAGGGGGGCGGGCGAGCTCCTACAATGAGCAGTTCTTC CSVEGGRASSYNEQFF
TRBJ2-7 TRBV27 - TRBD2 TGTGCCAGCAGTTTAAGCGGCACTAGCGGAACCTACGAGCAGTACTTC CASSLSGTSGTYEQYF
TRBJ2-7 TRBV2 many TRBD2 TGTGCCCGCTGTGGGGGGGAACGGGGGGGCTCCTACGAGCAGTACTTC CARCGGERGGSYEQYF
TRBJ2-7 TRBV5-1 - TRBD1 TGCGCCAGCAGCTTGTTCCCCCCCGGGACAGGGTCCTACGAGCAGTACTTC CASSLFPPGTGSYEQYF
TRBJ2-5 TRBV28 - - TGTGCCAGCAGTTTTTCCCTACACTGGGGGGGCGGACGAGAGACCCAGTACTTC CASSFSLHWGGGRETQYF
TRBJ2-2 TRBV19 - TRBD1 TGTGCCAGTAAGACAGGGGGAGACACCGGGGAGCTGTTTTTT CASKTGGDTGELFF
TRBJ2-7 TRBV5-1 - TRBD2 TGCGCCAGCACCTTAGGACTAGCGGGAGGGGCCTACGAGCAGTACTTC CASTLGLAGGAYEQYF
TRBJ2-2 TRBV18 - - TGTGCCAGCTCACCGCAGGCCGGGGAGCTGTTTTTT CASSPQAGELFF